This is a list of T cell receptor beta chains from one sample in a study of PD-1 blockade in classical Hodgkin lymphoma. Here immunoSEQ multiplex PCR was the method, and the copy in TCRdb shows in-frame clones only, minus some. Seen here are roughly 20,000 clones, roughly three quarters observed once, and the top ten hold about 7.7%. The input for sequencing was peripheral blood mononuclear cells (PBMCs), taken before the fourth cycle of nivolumab. These receptors were obtained from a human donor with classical Hodgkin lymphoma. The CDR3 runs from the conserved cysteine through the conserved F or W. The D gene is left open where the match is weak. Only part of the rows carry a size: once, few, many, or a class if the clone is expanded.

j_call v_call clone_size d_call cdr3_aa cdr3_nt
TRBJ1-4 TRBV7-3 NA NA CASSLAYEEKLFF TGTGCCAGCAGCTTAGCATACGAGGAAAAACTGTTTTTT
TRBJ2-5 TRBV10-3 NA NA CAISDRAQETQYF TGTGCCATCAGTGACAGGGCACAAGAGACCCAGTACTTC
TRBJ2-1 TRBV7-3 NA TRBD1 CASSYTGGSYNEQFF TGTGCCAGCAGCTACACAGGGGGCTCCTACAATGAGCAGTTCTTC
TRBJ1-1 TRBV9 few NA CASSVVGGGTEAFF TGTGCCAGCAGCGTAGTAGGTGGGGGCACTGAAGCTTTCTTT
TRBJ2-2 TRBV10-3 NA NA CAISEGAGDTGELFF TGTGCCATCAGTGAAGGGGCAGGGGACACCGGGGAGCTGTTTTTT
TRBJ2-7 TRBV5-4 once NA CASSLEDDYEQYF TGTGCCAGCAGCTTGGAGGATGACTACGAGCAGTACTTC
TRBJ2-1 TRBV11-2 NA NA CASSLVLPIFF TGTGCCAGCAGCTTAGTCCTCCCCATCTTCTTC
TRBJ2-5 TRBV7-6 NA NA CASSFAGKETQYF TGTGCCAGCAGCTTTGCCGGTAAAGAGACCCAGTACTTC
TRBJ1-1 TRBV5-1 NA NA CASSLYGSSMNTEAFF TGCGCCAGCAGCTTGTATGGCAGCTCCATGAACACTGAAGCTTTCTTT
TRBJ1-2 TRBV6-5 few TRBD1 CASRRTGDPGYTF TGTGCCAGCAGGCGGACAGGGGACCCTGGCTACACCTTC
TRBJ2-3 TRBV25-1 NA NA CASSSPAGRSYTQYF TGTGCCAGCAGTTCTCCGGCAGGTCGTAGTTATACGCAGTATTTT
TRBJ2-1 TRBV2 NA NA CASSIDRPGLYNEQFF TGTGCCAGCAGTATAGACAGGCCGGGGCTATACAATGAGCAGTTCTTC
TRBJ2-2 TRBV28 NA NA CASSSLQVRGELFF TGTGCCAGCAGTTCGCTACAGGTCAGAGGGGAGCTGTTTTTT
TRBJ2-5 TRBV7-3 NA NA CASSLSGVGEETQYF TGTGCCAGCAGCTTAAGTGGGGTGGGTGAGGAGACCCAGTACTTC
TRBJ2-3 TRBV9 once NA CASSERITDTQYF TGTGCCAGCAGCGAGCGGATTACAGATACGCAGTATTTT
TRBJ1-1 TRBV2 NA NA CASSPTSVGEAFF TGTGCCAGCAGTCCGACGTCGGTAGGTGAAGCTTTCTTT
TRBJ1-3 TRBV7-8 NA NA CASSLGAFRGDTIYF TGTGCCAGCAGCTTAGGGGCCTTTCGAGGGGACACCATATATTTT
TRBJ1-2 TRBV2 NA NA CASSEEAVYGYTF TGTGCCAGCAGTGAAGAGGCCGTCTATGGCTACACCTTC
TRBJ2-1 TRBV7-9 NA TRBD1 CASSGRQGTSYNEQFF TGTGCCAGCAGCGGGCGACAGGGTACATCCTACAATGAGCAGTTCTTC
TRBJ1-5 TRBV2 NA NA CASSEVSFNQPQHF TGTGCCAGCAGTGAAGTAAGTTTTAATCAGCCCCAGCATTTT